This TCR beta chain was found in a study of technical replicates of blood from several donors. In germline, CDR1 is SGHDN, CDR2 FVKESK. The CDR3 spans 15 residues. The ends lost 5 bases at V and 3 bases at J; junction bases unmatched: 8. Libraries were prepared by immunoSEQ multiplex PCR; TCRdb keeps only in-frame clonotypes and omits some of them. The repertoire consists of about 71,000 clones, with roughly 92% occurring once and the leading ten covering 0.41%. Sequenced: T cells isolated from PBMCs. This chain uses TRBV14 with TRBJ2-7; TRBD2 aligns across 9 bases. This sequence originates from a human donor in good health. CDR3 nucleotides: TGTGCCAGCAGCTTACTGGGACTAGCTGACTACGAGCAGTACTTC. This translates into CASSLLGLADYEQYF. The whole variable domain, filled in from reference TRBV14 and TRBJ2-7, reads EAGVTQFPSHSVIEKGQTVTLRCDPISGHDNLYWYRRVMGKEIKFLLHFVKESKQDESGMPNNRFLAERTGGTYSTLKVQPAELEDSGVYFCASSLLGLADYEQYFGPGTRLTVT.